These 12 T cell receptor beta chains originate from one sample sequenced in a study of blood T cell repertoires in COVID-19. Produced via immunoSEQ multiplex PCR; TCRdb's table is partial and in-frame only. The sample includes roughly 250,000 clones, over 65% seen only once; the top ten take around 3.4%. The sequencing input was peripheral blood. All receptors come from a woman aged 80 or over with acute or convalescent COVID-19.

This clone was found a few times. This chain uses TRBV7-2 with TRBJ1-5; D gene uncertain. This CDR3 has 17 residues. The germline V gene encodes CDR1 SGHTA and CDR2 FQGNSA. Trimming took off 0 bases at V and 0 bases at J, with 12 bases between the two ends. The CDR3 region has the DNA TGTGCCAGCAGCTTAGCGCTGCCAGCGTATAGCAATCAGCCCCAGCATTTT. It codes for CASSLALPAYSNQPQHF. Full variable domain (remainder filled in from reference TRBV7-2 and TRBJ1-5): GAGVSQSPSNKVTEKGKDVELRCDPISGHTALYWYRQSLGQGLEFLIYFQGNSAPDKSGLPSDRFSAERTGGSVSTLTIQRTQQEDSAVYLCASSLALPAYSNQPQHFGDGTRLSIL.

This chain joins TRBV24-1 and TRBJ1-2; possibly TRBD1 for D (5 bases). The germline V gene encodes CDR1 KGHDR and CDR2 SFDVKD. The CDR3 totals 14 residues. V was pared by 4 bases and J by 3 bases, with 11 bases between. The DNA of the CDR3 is TGTGCCACCAGTGACGGGACTGGGGACTATGGCTACACCTTC. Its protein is CATSDGTGDYGYTF.

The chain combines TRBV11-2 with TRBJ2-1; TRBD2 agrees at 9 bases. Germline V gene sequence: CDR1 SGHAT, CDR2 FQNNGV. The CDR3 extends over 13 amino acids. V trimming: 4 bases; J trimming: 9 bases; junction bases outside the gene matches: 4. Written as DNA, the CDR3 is TGTGCCAGCAGCTGGTGGGGACTAGCTGAGCAGTTCTTC. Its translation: CASSWWGLAEQFF.

The CDR3 region has the DNA TGTGCCAGCGCCCAAACCGGGACTAGCGGGACCTACGAGCAGTACTTC. It specifies CASAQTGTSGTYEQYF. The gene calls are TRBV7-2 and TRBJ2-7; 13 bases align to TRBD2. The CDR3 length is 16 residues. Germline CDR1 reads SGHTA; CDR2 reads FQGNSA. Trimming removed 8 bases from V and 2 bases from J; junction bases left unmatched: 9.

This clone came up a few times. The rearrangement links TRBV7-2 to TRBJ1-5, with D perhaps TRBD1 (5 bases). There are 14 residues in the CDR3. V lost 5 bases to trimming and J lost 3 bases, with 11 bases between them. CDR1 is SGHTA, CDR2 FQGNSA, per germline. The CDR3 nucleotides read TGTGCCAGCAGCCCTGACAGTACCAATCAGCCCCAGCATTTT. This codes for CASSPDSTNQPQHF.

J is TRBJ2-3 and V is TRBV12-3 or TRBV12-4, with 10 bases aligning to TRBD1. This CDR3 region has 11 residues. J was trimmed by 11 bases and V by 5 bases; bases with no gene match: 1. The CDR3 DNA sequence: TGTGCCAGCAGTGGGGACAGGGGGCAGTATTTT. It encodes CASSGDRGQYF.

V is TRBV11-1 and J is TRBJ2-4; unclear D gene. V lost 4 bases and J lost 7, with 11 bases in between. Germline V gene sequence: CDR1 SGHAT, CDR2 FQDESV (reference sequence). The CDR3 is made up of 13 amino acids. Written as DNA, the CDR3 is TGTGCCAGCAGCTACGAGGCGCAGAACATTCAGTACTTC. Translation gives CASSYEAQNIQYF.

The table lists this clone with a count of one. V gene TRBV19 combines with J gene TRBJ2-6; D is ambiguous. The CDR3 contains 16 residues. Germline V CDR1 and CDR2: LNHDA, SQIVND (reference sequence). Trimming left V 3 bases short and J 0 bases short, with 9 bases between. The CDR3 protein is CASSIRQISGANVLTF. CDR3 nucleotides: TGTGCCAGTAGTATCAGACAAATCTCTGGGGCCAACGTCCTGACTTTC.

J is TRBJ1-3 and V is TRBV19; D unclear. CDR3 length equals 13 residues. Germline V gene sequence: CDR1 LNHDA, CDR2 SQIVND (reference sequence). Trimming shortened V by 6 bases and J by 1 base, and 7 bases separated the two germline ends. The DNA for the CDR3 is TGTGCCAGTAGACCGGGGTCTGGAAACACCATATATTTT. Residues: CASRPGSGNTIYF.

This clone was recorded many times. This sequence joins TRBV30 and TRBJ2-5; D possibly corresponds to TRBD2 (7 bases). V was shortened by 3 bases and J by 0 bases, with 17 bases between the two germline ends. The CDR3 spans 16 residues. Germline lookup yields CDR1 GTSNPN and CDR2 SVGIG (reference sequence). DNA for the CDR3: TGTGCCTGGAGGCCCGGGGGGCGATATTACCAAGAGACCCAGTACTTC. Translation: CAWRPGGRYYQETQYF.

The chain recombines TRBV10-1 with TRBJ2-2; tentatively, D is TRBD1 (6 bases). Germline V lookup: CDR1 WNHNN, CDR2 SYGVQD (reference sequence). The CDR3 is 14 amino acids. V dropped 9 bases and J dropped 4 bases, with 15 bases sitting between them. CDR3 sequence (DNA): TGCGCCAGTGGGCGACAGGACCTCACCGGGGAGCTGTTTTTT. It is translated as CASGRQDLTGELFF.

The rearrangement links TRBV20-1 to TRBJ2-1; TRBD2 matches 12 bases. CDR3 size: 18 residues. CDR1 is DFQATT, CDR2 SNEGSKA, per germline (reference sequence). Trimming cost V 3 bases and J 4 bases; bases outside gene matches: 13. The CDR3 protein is CSASRPSGRAGAYNEQFF. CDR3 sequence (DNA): TGCAGTGCTAGTAGGCCTAGCGGGAGGGCTGGTGCGTACAATGAGCAGTTCTTC.